A selection of T cell receptor beta chains follows, all from one sample in a study of OX40 agonist ivuxolimab in advanced cancers. Produced via immunoSEQ multiplex PCR; TCRdb's table is partial and in-frame only. In the table there are approximately 68,000 clones, less than 95% of which are singletons. Sequencing was performed on CD4+ or CD8+ T cells sorted from blood, taken in a trial of the OX40 agonist ivuxolimab. All receptors derive from an adult with an advanced solid tumor such as melanoma, head and neck, liver or kidney cancer. Each CDR3 is given with its conserved first and last residue. D genes are given only for firm matches.

D	V	J	DNA	CDR3
TRBD1	TRBV2	TRBJ1-6	TGTGCCAGCAGGATGGACAGGGATAACACCTATAATTCACCCCTCCACTTT	CASRMDRDNTYNSPLHF
.	TRBV11-2	TRBJ2-7	TGTGCCAGCAGCTTAGAAACCGGGACTTCCTACGAGCAGTACTTC	CASSLETGTSYEQYF
.	TRBV2	TRBJ2-5	TGTGCCAGCAGGAAGTCAGGGACGGAGACCCAGTACTTC	CASRKSGTETQYF
TRBD1	TRBV6-1	TRBJ2-5	TGTGCCACAAGCCCGGGACAGGGCCAAGAGACCCAGTACTTC	CATSPGQGQETQYF
.	TRBV6-6	TRBJ2-2	TGTGCCAGCGGGACTCGCTTTTCCGGGGAGCTGTTTTTT	CASGTRFSGELFF
TRBD2	TRBV19	TRBJ2-3	TGTGCCAGTAGTAAAGGACTAGCGGGAGCCGCAGATACGCAGTATTTT	CASSKGLAGAADTQYF
TRBD2	TRBV4-2	TRBJ2-7	TGTGCCAGCAGCCAAGCTCTCCAGCGGGAGTTCCACGAGCAGTACTTC	CASSQALQREFHEQYF
.	TRBV7-3	TRBJ2-3	TGTGCCAGCAGCTCCAAAGTAAGCTGGACAGATACGCAGTATTTT	CASSSKVSWTDTQYF
.	TRBV5-4	TRBJ2-7	TGTGCCAGCAGCTTGGCGGCATCTGGAGGGCTCACTCCCTACGAGCAGTACTTC	CASSLAASGGLTPYEQYF
TRBD1	TRBV6-5	TRBJ2-3	TGTGCCAGCAGGAACGGGGACAGGAGCACAGATACGCAGTATTTT	CASRNGDRSTDTQYF